This TCR beta chain was captured in a study of blood T cell repertoires in COVID-19. Study as a whole: T cells, B-cell-depleted T cells, or PBMCs provided the cDNA or gDNA that served as material.

This CDR3 is 16 amino acids long. Germline CDR1 is SGDLS and CDR2 is YYNGEE. Trimming removed 0 bases at V and 2 bases at J, with 14 bases between. Authors' data handling: The authors estimated nucleated cell counts from reference gene primer amplification. The protocol was immunoSEQ multiplex PCR, while the TCRdb copy is restricted to in-frame clones and leaves out a portion. For V, J and clone size, that table is used; D and trimming come from the DNA. The sample has 270,000 or so clones, approximately 84% seen once. The TCR originated in a human donor with COVID-19, enrolled during active disease. The donor label of this sample is uncertain. Material for sequencing was peripheral blood. The chain combines TRBV9 with TRBJ2-5, with a possible D match to TRBD2 (6 bases). CDR3 DNA: TGTGCCAGCAGCGTAGGTGGTAGCGGATTACAAGAGACCCAGTACTTC. It translates to CASSVGGSGLQETQYF.